A selection of T cell receptor beta chains follows, all from one sample in a study of cytomegalovirus exposure and HLA in healthy donors. Profiling relied on immunoSEQ multiplex PCR, and the TCRdb table lists in-frame clones only, not all of them. Among some 200,000 clones listed, approximately 80% were seen once. The sequenced material came from PBMCs. These receptors all come from a man aged 50 or older in good health and CMV-seronegative. CDR3s include the opening cysteine and the closing phenylalanine or tryptophan. Fields, in order: J gene, V gene, D gene, clone size, CDR3 protein, CDR3 DNA. A D gene is named only where the DNA matches it firmly. Size is stated for part of the rows, as once, few or many counts, or as a class when the clone is expanded.

TRBJ1-3	TRBV7-9	TRBD1	.	CASSFGQGARGNTIYF	TGTGCCAGCAGCTTCGGACAGGGGGCGCGGGGAAACACCATATATTTT
TRBJ1-2	TRBV19	.	once	CASSWTTGVGYTF	TGTGCCAGTAGTTGGACGACCGGGGTTGGCTACACCTTC
TRBJ2-7	TRBV21-1	.	.	CASSKAGGPAYEQYF	TGTGCCAGCAGCAAAGCGGGAGGGCCGGCCTACGAGCAGTACTTC
TRBJ2-1	TRBV19	.	.	CASSTERGEQFF	TGTGCCAGTAGTACAGAAAGGGGTGAGCAGTTCTTC
TRBJ2-7	TRBV7-2	TRBD2	.	CASSPGLAKYEQYF	TGTGCCAGCAGCCCGGGACTAGCCAAATACGAGCAGTACTTC
TRBJ1-5	TRBV2	.	.	CASTIGGVGQPQHF	TGTGCCAGCACCATCGGGGGGGTCGGGCAGCCCCAGCATTTT
TRBJ1-1	TRBV7-9	.	.	CASSTFQGFPEAFF	TGTGCCAGCAGCACATTTCAGGGTTTCCCTGAAGCTTTCTTT
TRBJ2-2	TRBV7-2	.	.	CASSFAGTNTGELFF	TGTGCCAGCAGCTTCGCGGGGACGAACACCGGGGAGCTGTTTTTT
TRBJ1-4	TRBV27	TRBD1	once	CASRGTAVNEKLFF	TGTGCCAGCAGGGGGACAGCGGTTAATGAAAAACTGTTTTTT
TRBJ1-1	TRBV28	.	.	CASSLAVPNTEAFF	TGTGCCAGCAGTTTAGCGGTTCCGAACACTGAAGCTTTCTTT
TRBJ2-6	TRBV11-2	TRBD1	few	CASSSRDRGGANVLTF	TGTGCCAGCAGCTCCCGGGACAGGGGTGGGGCCAACGTCCTGACTTTC